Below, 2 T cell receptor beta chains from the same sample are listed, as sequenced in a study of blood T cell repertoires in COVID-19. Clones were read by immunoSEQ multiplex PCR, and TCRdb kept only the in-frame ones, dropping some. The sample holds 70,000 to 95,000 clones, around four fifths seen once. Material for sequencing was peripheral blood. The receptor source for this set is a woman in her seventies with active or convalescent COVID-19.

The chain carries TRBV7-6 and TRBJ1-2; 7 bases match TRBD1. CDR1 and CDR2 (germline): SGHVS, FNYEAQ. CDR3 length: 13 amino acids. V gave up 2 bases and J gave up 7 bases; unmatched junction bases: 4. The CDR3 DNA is TGTGCCAGCAGCTTACAGGGGGAGAGTGGCTACACCTTC. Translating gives CASSLQGESGYTF.

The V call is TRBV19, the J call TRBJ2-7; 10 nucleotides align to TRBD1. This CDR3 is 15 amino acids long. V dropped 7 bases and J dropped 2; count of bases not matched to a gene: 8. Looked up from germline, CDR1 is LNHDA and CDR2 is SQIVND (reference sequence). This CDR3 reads CASTSRTGGTYEQYF. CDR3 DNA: TGTGCCAGTACCTCCCGGACAGGGGGAACCTACGAGCAGTACTTC.